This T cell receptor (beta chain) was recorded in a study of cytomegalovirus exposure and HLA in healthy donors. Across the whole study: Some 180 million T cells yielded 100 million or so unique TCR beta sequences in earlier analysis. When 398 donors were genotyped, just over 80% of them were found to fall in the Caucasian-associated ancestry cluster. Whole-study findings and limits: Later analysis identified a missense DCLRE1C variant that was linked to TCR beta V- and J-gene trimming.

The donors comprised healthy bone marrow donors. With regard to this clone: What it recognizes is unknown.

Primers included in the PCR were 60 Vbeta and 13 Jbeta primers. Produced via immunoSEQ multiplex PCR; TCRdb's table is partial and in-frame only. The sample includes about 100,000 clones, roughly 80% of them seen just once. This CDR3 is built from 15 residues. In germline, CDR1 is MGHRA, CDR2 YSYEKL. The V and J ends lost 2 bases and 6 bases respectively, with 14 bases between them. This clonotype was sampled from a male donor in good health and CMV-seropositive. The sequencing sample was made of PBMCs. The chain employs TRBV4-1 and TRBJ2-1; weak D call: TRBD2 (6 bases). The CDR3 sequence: CASSQNPSEINEQFF. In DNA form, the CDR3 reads TGCGCCAGCAGCCAAAATCCTAGCGAGATCAATGAGCAGTTCTTC.